This entry features one T cell receptor (beta chain) sequence. Its antigen is as yet unknown. The sample is drawn from a study of cytomegalovirus exposure and HLA in healthy donors. Study-wide points: A later analysis reportedly found fewer N-insertions in an Asian-associated ancestry cluster than the approximately 660-donor mean.

The PCR was carried out with 60 Vbeta primers and 13 Jbeta primers. Using immunoSEQ multiplex PCR, the repertoire was profiled, and TCRdb retains in-frame clones only, with some absent. The sample contains about 130,000 clones, about 75% of which appear only once. Healthy bone marrow donors made up the donor group. The sample was PBMCs. This TCR was recovered from a woman aged 40-49 years in good health and CMV-seronegative.

The CDR3 sequence: CASSQGLATDNEQFF. In DNA, the CDR3 is TGTGCCAGCAGCCAGGGCCTAGCGACCGACAATGAGCAGTTCTTC. The chain recombines TRBV4-2 with TRBJ2-1, with D possibly being TRBD2 (6 bases). The CDR3 consists of 15 residues. Germline V CDR1 and CDR2: LGHNA, YNFKEQ. The V end was cut by 3 bases, the J end by 5 bases, with 14 bases between.